This T cell receptor beta chain appears in the sequencing data of a study of technical replicates of blood from four donors. CDR3 size: 13 residues. Trimming cost V 4 bases and J 5 bases, with 8 bases left between them. Germline V gives CDR1 SGHTA, CDR2 FQGNSA. Profiled with immunoSEQ multiplex PCR; TCRdb holds only in-frame clones, not every one. The sample consists of 45,000 to 60,000 clones, around 92% of them appearing once. The receptor was isolated from a human donor in good health. Some clones in this sample may be carry-over from other donors' samples. Specimen: PBMCs. This sequence joins TRBV7-2 and TRBJ2-2, with D possibly matching TRBD1 (6 bases). In DNA form, the CDR3 reads TGTGCCAGCAGCTCCACAGGGACCGGGGAGCTGTTTTTT. It translates to CASSSTGTGELFF.